This T cell receptor beta chain is from a study of T cells after yellow fever vaccination. Study results and limitations: The secondary response peaked faster, at day 5 versus 15, but was weaker. Post-booster samples contained most primary-vaccination clones (about 95% CD4, around 88% CD8).

Germline assignment: CDR1 SGHDT and CDR2 YYEEEE. The trim removed 0 bases at V and 5 bases at J, leaving 6 bases unmatched. The CDR3 consists of 16 residues. TCRdb reanalysed the 5' RACE reads using MiXCR and keeps one entry per CDR3 protein. The repertoire has under 400,000 distinct CDR3 sequences, about 9.9% of them found once; the top ten carry 18%. This clonotype was observed a handful of times. Its antigen is as yet unknown. The source is a young man who received the YFV17D yellow fever vaccine. The chain joins TRBV5-6 to TRBJ1-1; 11 nucleotides match TRBD1. Sequenced here: PBMCs, sampled on the day of the first yellow fever vaccination. The CDR3 nucleotides are TGTGCCAGCAGCTTGGGGGGGACAGGGGGAAGAACTGAAGCTTTCTTT. This sequence encodes CASSLGGTGGRTEAFF.